The entry below describes one TCR beta chain. The data are from a study of cytomegalovirus exposure and HLA in healthy donors. Germline V gene data show CDR1 as SNHLY and CDR2 as FYNNEI. CDR3 length equals 15 residues. V gave up 6 bases and J gave up 4 bases; unmatched junction bases: 4. In the PCR, 60 Vbeta and 13 Jbeta primers were used. The assay was immunoSEQ multiplex PCR, and TCRdb's table has in-frame clones only and misses some. This table holds about 140,000 clones, around four fifths found once. The specimen was PBMCs. The V and J genes are TRBV2 and TRBJ1-6, with 9 bases matching TRBD1. This sequence originates from a man aged 25 to 45 in good health and CMV-seropositive. CDR3 sequence: CASSQQGAYNSPLHF. Here the CDR3 DNA reads TGTGCCAGCAGCCAACAGGGGGCTTATAATTCACCCCTCCACTTT.